The 27 T cell receptor beta chains in this list originate from one sample, sequenced in a study of blood T cell repertoires in COVID-19. Using immunoSEQ multiplex PCR, the repertoire was profiled, and TCRdb retains in-frame clones only, with some absent. Of 150,000 to 200,000 clones listed, roughly 89% are singletons. The sequenced sample consisted of peripheral blood. These receptors came from a human donor in a cohort sampled during active COVID-19.

DNA for the CDR3: TGTGCCAGCAGTTATAGCGGGGGGGCGTACGAGCAGTACTTC. Its protein product is CASSYSGGAYEQYF. J is TRBJ2-7 and V is TRBV28; 11 nucleotides align to TRBD2. Germline CDR1 reads MDHEN; CDR2 reads SYDVKM. V trimming: 4 bases; J trimming: 4 bases; junction bases outside the gene matches: 3. This CDR3 region has 14 residues.

Notes on this clone: One end of the junction varies from germline; a read error may be responsible. The chain joins TRBV7-7 to TRBJ2-7; a possible D gene is TRBD2 (6 bases). Germline CDR1 is SSHAT and CDR2 is FNYEAQ (reference sequence). The CDR3 is made up of 16 amino acids. The CDR3 DNA follows: TGTGCTAGCAGCTTGGGTTCTGTGGGTAGCGGCTACGAGCAGTACTTC. This encodes CASSLGSVGSGYEQYF.

The chain couples TRBV11-3 to TRBJ1-4; tentatively, D is TRBD1 (5 bases). The CDR3 length is 14 residues. Between the trimmed V and J ends, which lost 1 base and 3 bases, there was a span of 6 bases. Germline V gene lookup returns CDR1 SGHNT and CDR2 YENEEA. CDR3 protein: CASSLGGANEKLFF. CDR3 DNA sequence: TGTGCCAGCAGCTTAGGGGGGGCTAATGAAAAACTGTTTTTT.

The rearrangement uses TRBV11-3 and TRBJ2-7; 7 bases line up with TRBD1. Germline V gene sequence: CDR1 SGHNT, CDR2 YENEEA. V was pared by 2 bases and J by 6 bases, with 13 bases of the junction left unmatched. CDR3 length: 16 residues. The CDR3 DNA reads as TGTGCCAGCAGCTTATACAGGGGTAGGGATGAGGGCGAGCAGTACTTC. Residues: CASSLYRGRDEGEQYF.

V is TRBV19 and J is TRBJ2-7; D gene ambiguous. The CDR3 is 14 residues long. The germline V gene has CDR1 LNHDA and CDR2 SQIVND (reference sequence). V dropped 6 bases and J dropped 0 bases, with 12 bases sitting between them. CDR3: CASSPSTRSYEQYF. CDR3 coding DNA: TGTGCCAGTAGCCCAAGTACTCGCTCCTACGAGCAGTACTTC. Complete variable domain (other parts from reference TRBV19 and TRBJ2-7): DGGITQSPKYLFRKEGQNVTLSCEQNLNHDAMYWYRQDPGQGLRLIYYSQIVNDFQKGDIAEGYSVSREKKESFPLTVTSAQKNPTAFYLCASSPSTRSYEQYFGPGTRLTVT.

CDR3 bases: TGTGCCAGCAGCGTCCCCCCCCTAGAGCAGTACTTC. Translated: CASSVPPLEQYF. The V and J genes are TRBV28 and TRBJ2-7; the D is unclear. The germline V and J ends were trimmed by 6 bases and 7 bases, with 13 bases remaining between them. The germline gives CDR1 MDHEN, CDR2 SYDVKM. This CDR3 contains 12 residues. Together with reference TRBV28 and TRBJ2-7, the CDR3 gives the full variable domain: DVKVTQSSRYLVKRTGEKVFLECVQDMDHENMFWYRQDPGLGLRLIYFSYDVKMKEKGDIPEGYSVSREKKERFSLILESASTNQTSMYLCASSVPPLEQYFGPGTRLTVT.

The V gene is TRBV27, the J gene TRBJ2-7, with 9 positions matching TRBD2. V trimming: 5 bases; J trimming: 3 bases; junction bases outside the gene matches: 8. Per germline, CDR1 MNHEY and CDR2 SMNVEV (reference sequence). This CDR3 spans 15 amino acids. As DNA, the CDR3 is TGTGCCAGCAGTCGCCGGACTAGCGCCAACTACGAGCAGTACTTC. Encoded protein: CASSRRTSANYEQYF.

The chain recombines TRBV5-1 with TRBJ2-5, with 9 bases lining up with TRBD1. Germline assignment: CDR1 SGHRS and CDR2 YFSETQ. The CDR3 sequence is 15 residues long. After removal of 5 bases from V and 4 bases from J, the junction contained 9 bases not matched to a gene. The CDR3 loop is CASSLQTGGGETQYF. In nucleotides, the CDR3 is TGCGCCAGCAGTCTCCAGACAGGGGGAGGAGAGACCCAGTACTTC. Full variable domain (outside the CDR3, taken from reference TRBV5-1 and TRBJ2-5): KAGVTQTPRYLIKTRGQQVTLSCSPISGHRSVSWYQQTPGQGLQFLFEYFSETQRNKGNFPGRFSGRQFSNSRSEMNVSTLELGDSALYLCASSLQTGGGETQYFGPGTRLLVL.

This chain links TRBV13 with TRBJ1-1, with 11 bases identical to TRBD1. The CDR3 totals 17 residues. Germline CDR1 PRHDT, CDR2 FYEKMQ (reference sequence). The trim removed 5 bases at V and 0 bases at J, leaving 8 bases unmatched. The CDR3 reads CASSTEGTGGVNTEAFF. The CDR3 coding sequence is TGTGCCAGCAGCACCGAAGGGACAGGGGGGGTGAACACTGAAGCTTTCTTT.

The CDR3 nucleotides read TGTGCCAGTCGGAGGACAGGCGAAGATGAAAAACTGTTTTTT. Translation: CASRRTGEDEKLFF. The chain combines TRBV19 with TRBJ1-4; TRBD1 matches 7 bases. Germline CDR1 LNHDA, CDR2 SQIVND (reference sequence). This CDR3 is built from 14 residues. The V and J ends lost 8 bases and 6 bases, in that order; junction bases with no gene match: 9.

The chain has TRBV2 and TRBJ2-7; TRBD1 agrees at 10 bases. Germline V gene sequence: CDR1 SNHLY, CDR2 FYNNEI. With 6 bases clipped from V and 0 bases from J, the junction kept 14 bases outside the gene matches. This CDR3 spans 18 amino acids. As DNA, the CDR3 is TGTGCCAGCAGCCCCAATCCAGCGGGACAGGGGAGCTCCTACGAGCAGTACTTC. It codes for CASSPNPAGQGSSYEQYF.

The J gene is TRBJ2-2, the V gene TRBV2, with TRBD2 matching 11 bases. The CDR3 sequence is 17 residues long. Germline V gene data show CDR1 as SNHLY and CDR2 as FYNNEI. The V gene end was trimmed by 7 bases and the J gene end by 6 bases; junction bases not matched to a gene: 13. Written as DNA, the CDR3 is TGTGCCAGCACCTCAGGGGTAGCGGGAGGGAGGCCCGGGGAGCTGTTTTTT. Translation: CASTSGVAGGRPGELFF.

J is TRBJ1-1 and V is TRBV6-5; TRBD1 might be the D (5 bases). This CDR3 region has 12 residues. V was clipped by 10 bases and J by 10 bases, with 19 bases between them. Germline V gene data show CDR1 as MNHEY and CDR2 as SVGAGI. CDR3 DNA: TGTGCCATCAGGGTACTAGAGAATTCAGCTTTCTTT. The encoded protein is CAIRVLENSAFF.

This clone was counted once. The chain has TRBV6-5 and TRBJ2-3; 11 positions match TRBD1. Germline V gene sequence: CDR1 MNHEY, CDR2 SVGAGI. The ends lost 7 bases at V and 4 bases at J; junction bases unmatched: 4. The CDR3 spans 14 residues. The CDR3 nucleotides read TGTGCCAGCACGGACAGGGGGCACGCAGATACGCAGTATTTT. Protein: CASTDRGHADTQYF.

This chain connects TRBV24-1 to TRBJ1-2; D is perhaps TRBD1 (5 bases). With 9 bases removed from V and 3 bases from J, the gap between germline ends came to 7 bases. CDR1 KGHDR and CDR2 SFDVKD come from the germline V gene. The CDR3 extends over 11 amino acids. Here the CDR3 DNA reads TGTGCCACCGGGGGGGACTATGGCTACACCTTC. Translation gives CATGGDYGYTF.

This chain connects TRBV9 to TRBJ2-7; 13 bases are a match to TRBD2. CDR1 SGDLS and CDR2 YYNGEE come from the germline V gene. V lost 4 bases to trimming and J lost 5 bases; unmatched junction nucleotides: 6. CDR3 size: 15 residues. The CDR3 DNA sequence: TGTGCCAGCAGCACCGGACTAGCGGGAGTCCACGAGCAGTACTTC. The encoded protein is CASSTGLAGVHEQYF. The whole variable domain, remainder taken from reference TRBV9 and TRBJ2-7, is DSGVTQTPKHLITATGQRVTLRCSPRSGDLSVYWYQQSLDQGLQFLIQYYNGEERAKGNILERFSAQQFPDLHSELNLSSLELGDSALYFCASSTGLAGVHEQYFGPGTRLTVT.

V gene TRBV7-2 combines with J gene TRBJ2-3, with TRBD2 identical over 11 bases. The CDR3 loop spans 15 amino acids. From germline, CDR1 is SGHTA and CDR2 FQGNSA. V was pared by 5 bases and J by 4 bases, with 5 bases of the junction left unmatched. The CDR3 DNA sequence: TGTGCCAGCAGCCAGACTAGCGGGGTGGCAGATACGCAGTATTTT. Translating it yields CASSQTSGVADTQYF.

The gene calls are TRBV19 and TRBJ2-3; 15 bases match TRBD2. The length of the CDR3 is 18 residues. V was pared by 5 bases and J by 0 bases, with 6 bases of the junction left unmatched. CDR1 is LNHDA, CDR2 SQIVND, per germline (reference sequence). The CDR3 region has the DNA TGTGCCAGTAGTCCCGGACTAGCGGGAGGGGTCAGCACAGATACGCAGTATTTT. This encodes CASSPGLAGGVSTDTQYF. The variable domain in full, completed from reference TRBV19 and TRBJ2-3, reads DGGITQSPKYLFRKEGQNVTLSCEQNLNHDAMYWYRQDPGQGLRLIYYSQIVNDFQKGDIAEGYSVSREKKESFPLTVTSAQKNPTAFYLCASSPGLAGGVSTDTQYFGPGTRLTVL.

The chain couples TRBV7-9 to TRBJ2-7; D may be TRBD1 (5 bases). V was clipped by 0 bases and J by 1 base, with 7 bases between them. Germline V gene sequence: CDR1 SEHNR, CDR2 FQNEAQ (reference sequence). The CDR3 extends over 14 amino acids. In nucleotides, the CDR3 is TGTGCCAGCAGCTTAGCGGGGCCTTCCTACGAGCAGTACTTC. Its protein is CASSLAGPSYEQYF.

The J gene is TRBJ1-1, the V gene TRBV12-3 or TRBV12-4; D perhaps matches TRBD1 (5 bases). V lost 6 bases, J lost 6 bases, and 14 bases lay in between. The CDR3 consists of 13 residues. CDR3 nucleotide sequence: TGTGCCAGCAGGACCGGGGGGATCGCTGAAGCTTTCTTT. Its protein is CASRTGGIAEAFF.

The chain links TRBV7-3 to TRBJ2-7; D remains ambiguous. Germline V lookup: CDR1 SGHTA, CDR2 FQGTGA. CDR3 size: 14 residues. Trimming pared 5 bases from V and 0 bases from J, leaving 11 bases between. The CDR3 sequence is CASSPSVSSYEQYF. The DNA of the CDR3 is TGTGCCAGCAGCCCTAGTGTTTCCTCCTACGAGCAGTACTTC.

This sequence joins TRBV30 and TRBJ1-1; 9 bases align to TRBD1. With V trimmed by 5 bases and J by 7 bases, 2 bases remained unmatched. The length of the CDR3 is 11 residues. Germline CDR1 and CDR2: GTSNPN and SVGIG (reference sequence). CDR3 residues: CAWSTGGEAFF. The CDR3 DNA follows: TGTGCCTGGTCGACAGGGGGTGAAGCTTTCTTT.

The CDR3 loop reads CATSDRSDVSNQPQHF. CDR3 sequence (DNA): TGTGCCACCAGTGACCGGAGTGACGTCAGCAATCAGCCCCAGCATTTT. This chain links TRBV24-1 with TRBJ1-5, with no clear D. Germline CDR1 and CDR2: KGHDR and SFDVKD. The CDR3 loop spans 16 amino acids. V gave up 4 bases and J gave up 1 base, with 13 bases separating them.

The chain uses TRBV2 and TRBJ1-1, with D perhaps TRBD1 (5 bases). V dropped 6 bases and J dropped 0 bases, with 17 bases sitting between them. CDR1 is SNHLY and CDR2 is FYNNEI in the germline V gene. The CDR3 is 16 residues long. CDR3 protein: CASRQRGGVMNTEAFF. For the CDR3, the DNA is TGTGCCAGCAGACAGCGGGGGGGGGTCATGAACACTGAAGCTTTCTTT.

This chain links TRBV4-3 with TRBJ2-3, with D unresolved. V was pared by 1 base and J by 2 bases, with 7 bases between. This CDR3 has 14 residues. Germline V gives CDR1 LGHNA, CDR2 YSLEER. DNA of the CDR3: TGCGCCAGCAGCCAAGCAAGCTACACAGATACGCAGTATTTT. Protein sequence: CASSQASYTDTQYF.

The V gene is TRBV7-2, the J gene TRBJ2-1; 7 nucleotides match TRBD1. The length of the CDR3 is 14 residues. CDR1 and CDR2 (germline): SGHTA, FQGNSA. Trimming took 5 bases from V and 3 from J; bases not matched to a gene: 4. CDR3 residues: CASSRTGFYNEQFF. CDR3 sequence (DNA): TGTGCCAGCAGCCGGACAGGATTCTACAATGAGCAGTTCTTC.

The chain uses TRBV7-9 and TRBJ2-7; 9 positions match TRBD2. Germline trimming cut 2 bases from V and 3 bases from J; bases unmatched to any gene: 5. Per germline, CDR1 SEHNR and CDR2 FQNEAQ (reference sequence). The CDR3 has 15 amino acids. CDR3 DNA: TGTGCCAGCAGCTTAACGAGCGGGAGGTTCTACGAGCAGTACTTC. It encodes CASSLTSGRFYEQYF.